This T cell receptor beta chain stems from a study of OX40 agonist ivuxolimab in advanced cancers. Study context: Dose-escalation cases comprised hepatocellular carcinoma, melanoma, renal cell or head and neck cancer. General study results and limits: No determination was made of the antigen specificity of the expanded peripheral T cells. Compared with CD4+, CD8+ T cells on average had more expanded clones.

In this sample, this clone turned up a few times. What it recognizes is unknown. Method: immunoSEQ multiplex PCR; TCRdb's copy keeps in-frame clones and lacks some. The sample has 98,000 or so clones, 91% seen once; the top ten hold 2% to 3%. Trimming pared 3 bases from V and 4 bases from J, leaving 18 bases between. Germline CDR1 and CDR2: GTSNPN and SVGIG (reference sequence). The CDR3 sequence is 15 residues long. Material: CD4+ or CD8+ T cells sorted from blood, obtained in a trial of the OX40 agonist ivuxolimab. This chain uses TRBV30 with TRBJ1-2; D gene unclear. This TCR was sampled from an adult with an advanced solid tumor such as melanoma, head and neck, liver or kidney cancer. CDR3 residues: CAWRDVGAIGYGYTF. CDR3 coding DNA: TGTGCCTGGAGGGACGTCGGCGCTATAGGCTATGGCTACACCTTC.